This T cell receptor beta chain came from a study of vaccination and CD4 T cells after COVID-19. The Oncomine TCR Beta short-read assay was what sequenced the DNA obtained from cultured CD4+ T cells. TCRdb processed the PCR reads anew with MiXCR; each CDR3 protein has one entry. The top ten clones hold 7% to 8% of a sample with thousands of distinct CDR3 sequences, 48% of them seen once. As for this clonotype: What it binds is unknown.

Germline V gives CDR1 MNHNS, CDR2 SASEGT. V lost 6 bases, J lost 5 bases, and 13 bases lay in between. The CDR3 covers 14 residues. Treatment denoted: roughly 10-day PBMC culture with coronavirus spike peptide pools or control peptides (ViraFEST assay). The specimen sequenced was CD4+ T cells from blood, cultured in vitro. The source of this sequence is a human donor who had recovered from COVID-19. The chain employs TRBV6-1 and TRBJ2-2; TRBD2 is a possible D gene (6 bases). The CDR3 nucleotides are TGTGCCAGCAGGTTTGGAGGGGCAACCGGGGAGCTGTTTTTT. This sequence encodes CASRFGGATGELFF.